This TCR beta chain was found in a study of blood T cell repertoires in COVID-19. V lost 4 bases and J lost 3, with 15 bases in between. Per germline, CDR1 SGHTA and CDR2 FQGNSA. The CDR3 is 15 residues long. Using immunoSEQ multiplex PCR, the repertoire was profiled, and TCRdb retains in-frame clones only, with some absent. The table includes hundreds of thousands of clones, more than 75% detected once. This receptor was taken from a middle-aged woman with acute COVID-19. The specimen sequenced was PBMCs or T cells enriched from blood (not recorded which). V is TRBV7-2 and J is TRBJ1-1; D might be TRBD1 (5 bases). The CDR3 sequence is CASSSLGGYDTEAFF. The CDR3 DNA is TGTGCCAGCAGCTCCTTGGGGGGGTATGACACTGAAGCTTTCTTT.